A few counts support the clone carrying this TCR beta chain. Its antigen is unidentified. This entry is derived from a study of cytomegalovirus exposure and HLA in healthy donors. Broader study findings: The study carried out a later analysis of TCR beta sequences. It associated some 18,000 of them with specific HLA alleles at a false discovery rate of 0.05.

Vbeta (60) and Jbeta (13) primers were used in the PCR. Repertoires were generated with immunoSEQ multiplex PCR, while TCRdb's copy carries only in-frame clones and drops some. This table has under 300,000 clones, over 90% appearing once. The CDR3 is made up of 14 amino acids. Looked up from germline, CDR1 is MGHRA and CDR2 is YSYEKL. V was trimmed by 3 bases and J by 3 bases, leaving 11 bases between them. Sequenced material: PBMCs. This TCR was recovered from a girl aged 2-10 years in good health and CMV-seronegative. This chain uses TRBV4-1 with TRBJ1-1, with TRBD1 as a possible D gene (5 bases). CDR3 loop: CASSHETAYTEAFF. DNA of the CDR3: TGCGCCAGCAGCCATGAGACAGCTTACACTGAAGCTTTCTTT.